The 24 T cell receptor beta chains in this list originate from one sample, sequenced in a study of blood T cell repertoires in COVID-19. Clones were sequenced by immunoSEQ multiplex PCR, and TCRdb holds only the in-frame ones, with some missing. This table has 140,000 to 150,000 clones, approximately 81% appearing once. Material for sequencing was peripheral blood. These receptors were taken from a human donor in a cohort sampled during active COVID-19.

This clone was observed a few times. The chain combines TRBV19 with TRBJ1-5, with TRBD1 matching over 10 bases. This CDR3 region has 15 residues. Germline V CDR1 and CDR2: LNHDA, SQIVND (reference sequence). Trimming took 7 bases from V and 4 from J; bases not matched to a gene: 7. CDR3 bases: TGTGCCAGTACGACCGACAGGGGGCTTAATCAGCCCCAGCATTTT. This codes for CASTTDRGLNQPQHF.

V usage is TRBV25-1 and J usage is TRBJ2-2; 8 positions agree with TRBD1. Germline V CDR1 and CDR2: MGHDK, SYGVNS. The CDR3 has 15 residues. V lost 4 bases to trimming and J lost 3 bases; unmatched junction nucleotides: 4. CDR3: CASSGDRSDTGELFF. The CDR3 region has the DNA TGTGCCAGCAGTGGGGACAGGTCGGACACCGGGGAGCTGTTTTTT.

CDR3 sequence: CATSRSEGYEQYF. CDR3 in DNA: TGTGCCACCAGCCGTTCGGAGGGCTACGAGCAGTACTTC. The chain uses TRBV15 and TRBJ2-7; TRBD2 is a possible D gene (6 bases). V shed 5 bases and J shed 3 bases, with 11 bases lying between them. Germline-derived CDR1 and CDR2 are LNHNV and YYDKDF (reference sequence). This CDR3 region has 13 residues.

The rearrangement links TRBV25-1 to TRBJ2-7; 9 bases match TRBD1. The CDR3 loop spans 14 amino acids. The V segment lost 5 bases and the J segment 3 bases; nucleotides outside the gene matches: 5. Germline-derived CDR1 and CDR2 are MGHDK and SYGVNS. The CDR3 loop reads CASSYRGLVYEQYF. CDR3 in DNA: TGTGCCAGCAGTTACAGGGGGCTGGTCTACGAGCAGTACTTC.

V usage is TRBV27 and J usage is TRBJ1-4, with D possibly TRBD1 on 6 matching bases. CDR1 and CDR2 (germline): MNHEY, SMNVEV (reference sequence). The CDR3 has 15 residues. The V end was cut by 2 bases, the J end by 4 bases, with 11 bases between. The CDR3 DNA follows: TGTGCCAGCAGTTTAAGGGGGTCAGGTAATGAAAAACTGTTTTTT. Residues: CASSLRGSGNEKLFF.

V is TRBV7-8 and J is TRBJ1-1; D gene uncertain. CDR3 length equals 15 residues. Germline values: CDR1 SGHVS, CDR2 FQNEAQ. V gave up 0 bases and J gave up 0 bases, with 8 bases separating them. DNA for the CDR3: TGTGCCAGCAGCTTAGCGTTGGGCATGAACACTGAAGCTTTCTTT. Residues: CASSLALGMNTEAFF.

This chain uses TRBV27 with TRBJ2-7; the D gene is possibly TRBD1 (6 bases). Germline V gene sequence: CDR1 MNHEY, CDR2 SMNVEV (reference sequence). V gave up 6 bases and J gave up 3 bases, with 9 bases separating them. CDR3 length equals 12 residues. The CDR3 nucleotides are TGTGCCAGCAGGACAGGACGCTACGAGCAGTACTTC. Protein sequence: CASRTGRYEQYF.

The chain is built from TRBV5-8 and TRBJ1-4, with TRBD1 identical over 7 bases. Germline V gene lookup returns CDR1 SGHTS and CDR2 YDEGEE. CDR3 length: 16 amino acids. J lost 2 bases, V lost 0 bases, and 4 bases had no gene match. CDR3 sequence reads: CASSLGQGGTNEKLFF. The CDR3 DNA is TGTGCCAGCAGCTTGGGACAGGGCGGTACTAATGAAAAACTGTTTTTT.

The CDR3 is CASSLGGSGELFF. CDR3 nucleotides: TGTGCCAGCAGCTTAGGAGGTTCCGGGGAGCTGTTTTTT. The J gene is TRBJ2-2, the V gene TRBV7-8; D is ambiguous. The CDR3 runs 13 residues. Trimming shortened V by 1 base and J by 6 bases, and 6 bases separated the two germline ends. Germline-derived CDR1 and CDR2 are SGHVS and FQNEAQ.

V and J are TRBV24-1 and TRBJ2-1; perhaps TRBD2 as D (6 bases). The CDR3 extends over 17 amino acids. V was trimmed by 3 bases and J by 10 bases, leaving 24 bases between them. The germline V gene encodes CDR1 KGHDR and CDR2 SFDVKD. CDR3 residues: CATSDPSSGPRSGEQFF. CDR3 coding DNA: TGTGCCACCAGTGATCCATCGAGCGGGCCCCGGAGCGGGGAGCAGTTCTTC.

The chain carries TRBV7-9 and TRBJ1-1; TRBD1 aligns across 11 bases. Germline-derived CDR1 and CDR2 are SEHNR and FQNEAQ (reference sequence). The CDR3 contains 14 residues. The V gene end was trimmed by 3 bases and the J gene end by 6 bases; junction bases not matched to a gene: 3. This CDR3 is CASSLGQGDAEAFF. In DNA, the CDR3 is TGTGCCAGCAGCTTGGGACAGGGGGATGCTGAAGCTTTCTTT.

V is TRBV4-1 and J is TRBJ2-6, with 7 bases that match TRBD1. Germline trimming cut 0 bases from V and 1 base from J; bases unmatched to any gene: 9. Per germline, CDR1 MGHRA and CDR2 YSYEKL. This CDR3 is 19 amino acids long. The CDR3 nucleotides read TGCGCCAGCAGCCAAGATGGGGGACAGATGCAATCTGGGGCCAACGTCCTGACTTTC. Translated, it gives CASSQDGGQMQSGANVLTF.

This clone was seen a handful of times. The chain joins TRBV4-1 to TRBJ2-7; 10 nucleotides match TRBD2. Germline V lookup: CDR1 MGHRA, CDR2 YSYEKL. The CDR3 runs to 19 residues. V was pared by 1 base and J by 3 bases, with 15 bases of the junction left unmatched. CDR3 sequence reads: CASSQGWTSGSGPLYEQYF. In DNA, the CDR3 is TGCGCCAGCAGCCAAGGGTGGACTAGCGGATCCGGGCCTCTCTACGAGCAGTACTTC.

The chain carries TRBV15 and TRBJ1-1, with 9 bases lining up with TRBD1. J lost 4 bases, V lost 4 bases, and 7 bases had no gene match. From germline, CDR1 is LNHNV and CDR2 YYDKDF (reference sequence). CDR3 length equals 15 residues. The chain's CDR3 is CATSKTGTGRTEAFF. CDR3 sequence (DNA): TGTGCCACCAGCAAAACCGGGACAGGGCGCACTGAAGCTTTCTTT.

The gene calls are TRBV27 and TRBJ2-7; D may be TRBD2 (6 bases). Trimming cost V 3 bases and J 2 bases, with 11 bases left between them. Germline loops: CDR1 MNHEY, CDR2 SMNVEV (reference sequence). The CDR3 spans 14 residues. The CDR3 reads CASSFVGEAYEQYF. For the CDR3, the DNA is TGTGCCAGCAGTTTTGTGGGGGAGGCCTACGAGCAGTACTTC.

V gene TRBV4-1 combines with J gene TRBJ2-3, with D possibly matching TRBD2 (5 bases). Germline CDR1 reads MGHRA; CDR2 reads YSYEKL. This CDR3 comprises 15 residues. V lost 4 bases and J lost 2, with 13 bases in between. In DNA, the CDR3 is TGCGCCAGCAGCCCGCTTCCGAGGGCCACAGATACGCAGTATTTT. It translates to CASSPLPRATDTQYF.

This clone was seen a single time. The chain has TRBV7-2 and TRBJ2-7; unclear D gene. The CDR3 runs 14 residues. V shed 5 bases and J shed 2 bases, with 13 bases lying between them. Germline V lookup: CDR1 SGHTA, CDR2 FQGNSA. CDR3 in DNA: TGTGCCAGCAGCCCAGAATACATTACCTACGAGCAGTACTTC. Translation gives CASSPEYITYEQYF. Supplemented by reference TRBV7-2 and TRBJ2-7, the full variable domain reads GAGVSQSPSNKVTEKGKDVELRCDPISGHTALYWYRQSLGQGLEFLIYFQGNSAPDKSGLPSDRFSAERTGGSVSTLTIQRTQQEDSAVYLCASSPEYITYEQYFGPGTRLTVT.

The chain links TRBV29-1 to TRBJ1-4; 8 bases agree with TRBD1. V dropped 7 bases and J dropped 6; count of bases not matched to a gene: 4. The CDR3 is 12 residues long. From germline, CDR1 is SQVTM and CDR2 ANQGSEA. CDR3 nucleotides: TGCAGCGCTACAGGGGGGGATGAAAAACTGTTTTTT. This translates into CSATGGDEKLFF.

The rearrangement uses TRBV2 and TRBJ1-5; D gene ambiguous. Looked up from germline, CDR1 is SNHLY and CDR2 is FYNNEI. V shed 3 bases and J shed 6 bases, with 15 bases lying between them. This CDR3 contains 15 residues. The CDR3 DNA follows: TGTGCCAGCAGTGATCCTGGGAGAGGTCTTCAGCCCCAGCATTTT. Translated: CASSDPGRGLQPQHF.

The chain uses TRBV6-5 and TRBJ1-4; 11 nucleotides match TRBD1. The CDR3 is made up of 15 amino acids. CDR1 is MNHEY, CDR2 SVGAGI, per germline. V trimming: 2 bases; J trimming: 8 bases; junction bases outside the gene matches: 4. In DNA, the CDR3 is TGTGCCAGCAGTTACGGCGGGACAGGGGGGGAAAAACTGTTTTTT. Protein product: CASSYGGTGGEKLFF.

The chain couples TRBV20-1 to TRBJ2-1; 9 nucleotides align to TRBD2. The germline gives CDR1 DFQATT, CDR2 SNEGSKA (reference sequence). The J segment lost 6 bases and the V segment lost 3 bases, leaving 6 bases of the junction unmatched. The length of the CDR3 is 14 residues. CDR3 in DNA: TGCAGTGCTAGTTACCTAGCGGGACTCAATGAGCAGTTCTTC. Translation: CSASYLAGLNEQFF.

CDR3 sequence reads: CSPWTGTTYEQYF. For the CDR3, the DNA is TGCAGCCCATGGACAGGGACTACCTACGAGCAGTACTTC. V and J are TRBV29-1 and TRBJ2-7; D perhaps matches TRBD1 (8 bases). With 8 bases removed from V and 2 bases from J, the gap between germline ends came to 16 bases. CDR3 size: 13 residues. Germline CDR1 SQVTM, CDR2 ANQGSEA.

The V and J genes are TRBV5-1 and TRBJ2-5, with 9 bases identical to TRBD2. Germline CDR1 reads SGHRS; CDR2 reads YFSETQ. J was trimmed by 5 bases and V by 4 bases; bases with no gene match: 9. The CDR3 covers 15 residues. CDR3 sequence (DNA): TGCGCCAGCAGCCCCTTTAGCGGGAGTCCGGAGACCCAGTACTTC. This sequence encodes CASSPFSGSPETQYF.

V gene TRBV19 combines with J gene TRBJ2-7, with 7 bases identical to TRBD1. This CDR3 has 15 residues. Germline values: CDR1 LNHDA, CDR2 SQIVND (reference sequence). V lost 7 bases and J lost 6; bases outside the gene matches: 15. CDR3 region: CASTVSTGSFAEQYF. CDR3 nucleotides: TGTGCCAGTACTGTTTCGACAGGGAGCTTTGCCGAGCAGTACTTC.